Presented here are 2 T cell receptor beta chains from one specimen sequenced in a study of PD-L1 blockade in urothelial cancer. Produced via immunoSEQ multiplex PCR; TCRdb's table is partial and in-frame only. The sample records tens of thousands of clones, 85% being singletons. Time point of the sample: pretreatment peripheral blood. The sequenced sample was PBMCs, obtained around atezolizumab (anti-PD-L1) treatment. The receptors stem from a man aged 60 to 69 with urothelial cancer.

This chain uses TRBV4-1 with TRBJ1-5; the D gene is possibly TRBD1 (6 bases). With 2 bases removed from V and 0 bases from J, the gap between germline ends came to 8 bases. CDR3 length: 15 residues. Germline values: CDR1 MGHRA, CDR2 YSYEKL. The CDR3 DNA follows: TGCGCCAGCAGCCAAAGGACAGATAGCAATCAGCCCCAGCATTTT. It codes for CASSQRTDSNQPQHF.

V is TRBV6-5 and J is TRBJ2-3; D not resolved. There are 14 residues in the CDR3. CDR1 and CDR2 (germline): MNHEY, SVGAGI. Trimming pared 8 bases from V and 5 bases from J, leaving 17 bases between. CDR3 nucleotide sequence: TGTGCCAGCTCAACCCCGCGCCCGGGAGATACGCAGTATTTT. Protein sequence: CASSTPRPGDTQYF.